These 31 T cell receptor beta chains were sequenced from one sample in a study of blood T cell repertoires in COVID-19. Assay used: immunoSEQ multiplex PCR; TCRdb lists only in-frame clones, some missing. The sample comprises under 200,000 clones, approximately 80% of which are singletons, and 10% to 15% rests with the top ten. Sample: PBMCs or T cells enriched from blood (not recorded which). The receptors here all came from a man in his fifties who had recovered from COVID-19.

This chain links TRBV18 with TRBJ1-6; D ambiguous. This CDR3 contains 15 residues. Germline values: CDR1 KGHSH, CDR2 LQKENI. V gave up 4 bases and J gave up 8 bases, with 15 bases separating them. This CDR3 reads CASSLIPGSDSPLHF. The CDR3 region has the DNA TGTGCCAGCTCACTGATTCCCGGGAGCGATTCACCCCTCCACTTT.

This rearrangement joins TRBV2 to TRBJ1-5, with D uncertain. The CDR3 has 17 residues. Germline V lookup: CDR1 SNHLY, CDR2 FYNNEI. Trimming pared 4 bases from V and 1 base from J, leaving 17 bases between. CDR3 nucleotide sequence: TGTGCCAGCAGTGTAAGAACAGACCTATTAAGCAATCAGCCCCAGCATTTT. Translation gives CASSVRTDLLSNQPQHF. The variable domain in full, with the rest retrieved from reference TRBV2 and TRBJ1-5, is EPEVTQTPSHQVTQMGQEVILRCVPISNHLYFYWYRQILGQKVEFLVSFYNNEISEKSEIFDDQFSVERPDGSNFTLKIRSTKLEDSAMYFCASSVRTDLLSNQPQHFGDGTRLSIL.

The chain is built from TRBV19 and TRBJ2-7; the match to TRBD2 covers 7 bases. Germline V gene sequence: CDR1 LNHDA, CDR2 SQIVND (reference sequence). After removal of 7 bases from V and 6 bases from J, the junction contained 12 bases not matched to a gene. This CDR3 region has 14 residues. CDR3 protein: CASIETGGGREQYF. Here the CDR3 DNA reads TGTGCCAGTATTGAGACGGGAGGAGGACGCGAGCAGTACTTC.

The chain couples TRBV7-6 to TRBJ1-2; weak D call: TRBD1 (6 bases). V was shortened by 5 bases and J by 7 bases, with 11 bases between the two germline ends. CDR1 SGHVS and CDR2 FNYEAQ come from the germline V gene. The CDR3 consists of 12 residues. CDR3 nucleotide sequence: TGTGCCAGCAGCGCCGGGGGGGCTGGCTACACCTTC. Its protein is CASSAGGAGYTF. The full variable domain, rest sourced from reference TRBV7-6 and TRBJ1-2, is GAGVSQSPRYKVTKRGQDVALRCDPISGHVSLYWYRQALGQGPEFLTYFNYEAQQDKSGLPNDRFSAERPEGSISTLTIQRTEQRDSAMYRCASSAGGAGYTFGSGTRLTVV.

J is TRBJ1-2 and V is TRBV5-1; possible D gene TRBD1, 5 bases. The V gene lost 5 bases and the J gene lost 6 bases, with 17 bases spanning the gap. The germline V gene has CDR1 SGHRS and CDR2 YFSETQ. The CDR3 contains 14 residues. CDR3 region: CASSREGRGDGYTF. CDR3 sequence (DNA): TGCGCCAGCAGTCGGGAGGGAAGGGGCGATGGCTACACCTTC.

The chain carries TRBV4-2 and TRBJ2-1, with TRBD2 identical over 13 bases. The ends lost 3 bases at V and 7 bases at J; junction bases unmatched: 9. Germline V gene data show CDR1 as LGHNA and CDR2 as YNFKEQ. CDR3 size: 17 residues. This CDR3 reads CASSQVLAGGPGNEQFF. The CDR3 region has the DNA TGTGCCAGCAGCCAGGTACTAGCGGGGGGGCCTGGGAATGAGCAGTTCTTC.

The chain employs TRBV9 and TRBJ2-1; TRBD1 agrees at 10 bases. Trimming cost V 5 bases and J 5 bases; bases outside gene matches: 4. The CDR3 covers 14 residues. Germline V gene sequence: CDR1 SGDLS, CDR2 YYNGEE. The DNA of the CDR3 is TGTGCCAGCAGTAGACAGGGGGCCAACAATGAGCAGTTCTTC. Protein product: CASSRQGANNEQFF.

The genes are TRBV10-3 and TRBJ2-1; 10 nucleotides match TRBD1. The V gene end was trimmed by 6 bases and the J gene end by 8 bases; junction bases not matched to a gene: 4. The CDR3 has 13 residues. Germline CDR1 ENHRY, CDR2 SYGVKD. The DNA for the CDR3 is TGTGCCATCAGCCCGGGACAGGGGTATGAGCAGTTCTTC. Translating gives CAISPGQGYEQFF.

The chain has TRBV27 and TRBJ2-3; TRBD2 matches at 15 bases. The germline CDR1 and CDR2 sequences are MNHEY and SMNVEV (reference sequence). With 5 bases clipped from V and 7 bases from J, the junction kept 7 bases outside the gene matches. The CDR3 has 16 amino acids. CDR3 DNA: TGTGCCAGCAGTCCCGGACTAGCGGGGGGGTTGCATACGCAGTATTTT. It translates to CASSPGLAGGLHTQYF.

The V call is TRBV4-1, the J call TRBJ2-5, with 7 bases aligning to TRBD2. Per germline, CDR1 MGHRA and CDR2 YSYEKL. This CDR3 is built from 13 residues. The V gene end was trimmed by 4 bases and the J gene end by 5 bases; junction bases not matched to a gene: 4. CDR3 bases: TGCGCCAGCAGCCCCAGCGGGGACGAGACCCAGTACTTC. This gives the protein CASSPSGDETQYF.

In nucleotides, the CDR3 is TGCGCCAGCAGCCAAGATGGGACAGGTCATCAGCCCCAGCATTTT. It codes for CASSQDGTGHQPQHF. The genes are TRBV4-1 and TRBJ1-5; 8 bases match TRBD1. Germline CDR1 is MGHRA and CDR2 is YSYEKL. The CDR3 contains 15 residues. Trimming at V came to 0 bases and at J to 5 bases, leaving 3 bases not matched to a gene.

This clone was seen just once. The genes are TRBV4-1 and TRBJ1-3; tentatively, D is TRBD1 (6 bases). This CDR3 is 17 amino acids long. V lost 1 base, J lost 2 bases, and 15 bases lay in between. Germline values: CDR1 MGHRA, CDR2 YSYEKL. This CDR3 reads CASSQGQGIDPGNTIYF. In nucleotides, the CDR3 is TGCGCCAGCAGCCAAGGGCAGGGGATAGATCCTGGAAACACCATATATTTT.

This clone was counted a few times. The rearrangement links TRBV4-1 to TRBJ2-7; TRBD1 matches 7 bases. The V gene end was trimmed by 1 base and the J gene end by 2 bases; junction bases not matched to a gene: 5. This CDR3 is 15 amino acids long. The V gene's germline CDR1 is MGHRA and CDR2 YSYEKL. CDR3 sequence reads: CASSQGTGGTYEQYF. The DNA for the CDR3 is TGCGCCAGCAGCCAAGGGACAGGTGGGACCTACGAGCAGTACTTC.

This clone was counted once. This chain connects TRBV7-3 to TRBJ2-2; TRBD1 matches 8 bases. V was pared by 2 bases and J by 0 bases, with 2 bases of the junction left unmatched. The CDR3 has 16 amino acids. Germline CDR1 SGHTA, CDR2 FQGTGA. CDR3 nucleotide sequence: TGTGCCAGCAGCTTAGGACAGGGTGCGAACACCGGGGAGCTGTTTTTT. Residues: CASSLGQGANTGELFF.

V and J are TRBV4-2 and TRBJ1-3, with D maybe TRBD1 (6 bases). The CDR3 is made up of 15 amino acids. Trimming stripped 3 bases from V and 3 bases from J, with 12 bases between. Germline values: CDR1 LGHNA, CDR2 YNFKEQ. The CDR3 loop reads CASSHRGSGGNTIYF. The CDR3 region has the DNA TGTGCCAGCAGCCACAGGGGATCGGGTGGAAACACCATATATTTT.

The genes are TRBV5-1 and TRBJ1-1; tentatively, D is TRBD1 (6 bases). This CDR3 contains 13 residues. Trimming shortened V by 4 bases and J by 4 bases, and 11 bases separated the two germline ends. The germline CDR1 and CDR2 sequences are SGHRS and YFSETQ. The CDR3 region is CASSVAGVTEAFF. The CDR3, as DNA: TGCGCCAGCAGCGTGGCAGGGGTCACTGAAGCTTTCTTT.

This chain connects TRBV5-6 to TRBJ2-3; 10 nucleotides match TRBD1. Looked up from germline, CDR1 is SGHDT and CDR2 is YYEEEE. Trimming took 5 bases from V and 6 from J; bases not matched to a gene: 6. This CDR3 has 14 residues. This chain's CDR3 is CASSTGQGSDTQYF. Here the CDR3 DNA reads TGTGCCAGCAGTACGGGACAGGGGTCGGATACGCAGTATTTT.

The chain combines TRBV6-1 with TRBJ1-1; D uncertain. The CDR3 is made up of 16 amino acids. Germline CDR1 MNHNS, CDR2 SASEGT. V was trimmed by 1 base and J by 1 base, leaving 13 bases between them. DNA for the CDR3: TGTGCCAGCAGTGAAGGGGAGGGCAGACCGAACACTGAAGCTTTCTTT. It specifies CASSEGEGRPNTEAFF.

This rearrangement joins TRBV28 to TRBJ1-6, with 10 bases fitting TRBD1. This CDR3 has 13 residues. Trimming cost V 6 bases and J 10 bases; bases outside gene matches: 3. Germline lookup yields CDR1 MDHEN and CDR2 SYDVKM. For the CDR3, the DNA is TGTGCCAGCAGGCTGACAGGGGGCTCACCCCTCCACTTT. It codes for CASRLTGGSPLHF. Supplemented by reference TRBV28 and TRBJ1-6, the full variable domain reads DVKVTQSSRYLVKRTGEKVFLECVQDMDHENMFWYRQDPGLGLRLIYFSYDVKMKEKGDIPEGYSVSREKKERFSLILESASTNQTSMYLCASRLTGGSPLHFGNGTRLTVT.

The chain couples TRBV5-1 to TRBJ1-1, with a possible D match to TRBD1 (5 bases). The CDR3 extends over 14 amino acids. Germline assignment: CDR1 SGHRS and CDR2 YFSETQ. Trimming took off 2 bases at V and 5 bases at J, with 13 bases between the two ends. The CDR3 is CASSLVMAGTEAFF. The CDR3 nucleotides are TGCGCCAGCAGCTTAGTTATGGCAGGGACTGAAGCTTTCTTT.

The J gene is TRBJ1-3, the V gene TRBV7-9; D is undetermined. Per germline, CDR1 SEHNR and CDR2 FQNEAQ (reference sequence). V dropped 5 bases and J dropped 2 bases, with 16 bases sitting between them. The CDR3 runs 16 residues. CDR3 sequence reads: CASSEYIRGPGNTIYF. The DNA for the CDR3 is TGTGCCAGCAGCGAATACATACGAGGCCCTGGAAACACCATATATTTT.

The J gene is TRBJ1-2, the V gene TRBV19; D remains ambiguous. This CDR3 is 14 amino acids long. CDR1 is LNHDA, CDR2 SQIVND, per germline (reference sequence). V lost 3 bases and J 0 bases, leaving 8 bases between the germline ends. The CDR3 loop is CASSIGLTNYGYTF. CDR3 DNA sequence: TGTGCCAGTAGTATTGGGCTTACTAACTATGGCTACACCTTC.

This rearrangement joins TRBV4-2 to TRBJ1-6, with D uncertain. The CDR3 is 15 amino acids. Trimming cost V 11 bases and J 1 base, with 15 bases left between them. Germline CDR1 and CDR2: LGHNA and YNFKEQ. CDR3 amino acids: CAAGGADSYNSPLHF. The CDR3 nucleotides read TGTGCCGCGGGTGGCGCCGATTCCTATAATTCACCCCTCCACTTT.

The genes are TRBV6-2 or TRBV6-3 and TRBJ2-3, with 12 bases lining up with TRBD2. Per germline, CDR1 MNHEY and CDR2 SVGEGT. The CDR3 is made up of 14 amino acids. V lost 6 bases and J lost 7; bases outside the gene matches: 5. Here the CDR3 reads CASSLAGGAHTQYF. DNA of the CDR3: TGTGCCAGCAGCCTAGCGGGGGGGGCGCATACGCAGTATTTT.

The J gene is TRBJ1-6, the V gene TRBV6-1; D remains ambiguous. Germline assignment: CDR1 MNHNS and CDR2 SASEGT. With 3 bases removed from V and 7 bases from J, the gap between germline ends came to 7 bases. This CDR3 has 13 amino acids. Written as DNA, the CDR3 is TGTGCCAGCAGTGACACTCCGAATTCACCCCTCCACTTT. Translating gives CASSDTPNSPLHF.

The gene calls are TRBV28 and TRBJ1-3; the D gene is possibly TRBD1 (5 bases). The ends were cut back, 5 bases at V and 4 bases at J, with 15 bases in the middle. This CDR3 region has 15 residues. Germline CDR1 MDHEN, CDR2 SYDVKM. CDR3 DNA sequence: TGTGCCAGCAGTCCAGGCGGGGGTCAAGGAAACACCATATATTTT. Amino acid sequence: CASSPGGGQGNTIYF. Together with reference TRBV28 and TRBJ1-3, the CDR3 gives the full variable domain: DVKVTQSSRYLVKRTGEKVFLECVQDMDHENMFWYRQDPGLGLRLIYFSYDVKMKEKGDIPEGYSVSREKKERFSLILESASTNQTSMYLCASSPGGGQGNTIYFGEGSWLTVV.

This chain joins TRBV2 and TRBJ2-3; TRBD1 matches at 9 bases. This CDR3 has 15 residues. Trimming removed 6 bases from V and 9 bases from J; junction bases left unmatched: 13. CDR1 is SNHLY, CDR2 FYNNEI, per germline. The CDR3 reads CASSSLPGQGTTQYF. The CDR3 nucleotides read TGTGCCAGCAGCTCACTTCCGGGACAGGGAACGACGCAGTATTTT.

There are a few counts of this clone. The chain joins TRBV7-6 to TRBJ2-2; D ambiguous. Germline V lookup: CDR1 SGHVS, CDR2 FNYEAQ. Trimming shortened V by 3 bases and J by 1 base, and 9 bases separated the two germline ends. The length of the CDR3 is 15 residues. The CDR3 reads CASSFDRLNTGELFF. The CDR3 bases are TGTGCCAGCAGCTTCGACCGACTGAACACCGGGGAGCTGTTTTTT.

A word on this clone: Other DNA sequences in the sample encode the same CDR3. The chain carries TRBV20-1 and TRBJ1-1, with D perhaps matching TRBD1 (5 bases). The CDR3 is made up of 11 amino acids. V lost 3 bases to trimming and J lost 6 bases, with 8 bases between them. Germline V CDR1 and CDR2: DFQATT, SNEGSKA (reference sequence). The CDR3 here is CSARGGAEAFF. CDR3 nucleotide sequence: TGCAGTGCTAGGGGGGGAGCTGAAGCTTTCTTT.

V usage is TRBV3-1 (or the pseudogene TRBV3-2) and J usage is TRBJ2-5, with 7 positions matching TRBD2. Per the germline V gene, CDR1 is LGHDT and CDR2 is YNNKEL (reference sequence). This CDR3 region has 16 residues. V lost 0 bases to trimming and J lost 5 bases; unmatched junction nucleotides: 9. CDR3 coding DNA: TGTGCCAGCAGCCAAGATTTAGTGACTAGCAGGGAGACCCAGTACTTC. Its protein product is CASSQDLVTSRETQYF.

This clone has more than one count but fewer than ten. V gene TRBV10-1 combines with J gene TRBJ2-1, with no clear D. V gave up 9 bases and J gave up 7 bases, with 7 bases separating them. The CDR3 has 10 amino acids. The germline CDR1 and CDR2 sequences are WNHNN and SYGVQD (reference sequence). The CDR3 sequence: CARQENEQFF. The CDR3 DNA reads as TGCGCCAGACAAGAAAATGAGCAGTTCTTC.